The present entry profiles one TCR beta chain with its context. Its target is not known. Unique molecular identifiers were built into the TCR beta cDNA libraries. TCRdb called the PCR reads again in MiXCR, with one record for every CDR3 protein. Among roughly 620,000 distinct CDR3 sequences listed, about 40% were seen once. The source of the sample is a study of post-analysis software for immune sequencing data. Notes on the study in general: Elevated frequency relative to controls characterized roughly five TRBV segments in patients, TRBV5-6, TRBV5-1 and TRBV20-1 among them.

Trimming left V 2 bases short and J 1 base short, with 15 bases between. From germline, CDR1 is SGHTA and CDR2 FQGTGA. The CDR3 is 17 amino acids. The source material was blood. The chain combines TRBV7-3 with TRBJ2-4, with D maybe TRBD2 (5 bases). The receptor comes from a girl aged 5-17 years with multiple sclerosis. The CDR3 reads CASSLFGTPGAKNIQYF. The CDR3 DNA reads as TGTGCCAGCAGCTTATTCGGCACCCCGGGGGCCAAAAACATTCAGTACTTC.